The TCR beta chain described here comes from a study of T cells in localized non-small cell lung cancer. Produced via immunoSEQ multiplex PCR; TCRdb's table is partial and in-frame only. The data show 60,000 to 85,000 clones, with about 90% seen just once and 21% held by the top ten. This CDR3 spans 14 amino acids. V was pared by 8 bases and J by 1 base, with 12 bases between. CDR1 and CDR2 from the germline V gene are MDHEN and SYDVKM. Concerning this clone: Its antigen is unidentified.

Study-wide results and limits: Uninvolved adjacent lung showed the highest T cell clonality, exceeding tumor. There were a median around 60 of the top 100 tumor clones appearing in adjacent lung. Density of T cells in blood, when higher, went with longer overall survival.

The V and J genes are TRBV28 and TRBJ1-5; possibly TRBD1 for D (5 bases). This material consisted of peripheral blood, taken before any cancer treatment. The TCR sequence derives from a male donor aged 60 or older with stage III squamous cell lung carcinoma. The CDR3 is CASGATQSNQPQHF. CDR3 bases: TGTGCCAGCGGGGCTACACAGAGCAATCAGCCCCAGCATTTT.